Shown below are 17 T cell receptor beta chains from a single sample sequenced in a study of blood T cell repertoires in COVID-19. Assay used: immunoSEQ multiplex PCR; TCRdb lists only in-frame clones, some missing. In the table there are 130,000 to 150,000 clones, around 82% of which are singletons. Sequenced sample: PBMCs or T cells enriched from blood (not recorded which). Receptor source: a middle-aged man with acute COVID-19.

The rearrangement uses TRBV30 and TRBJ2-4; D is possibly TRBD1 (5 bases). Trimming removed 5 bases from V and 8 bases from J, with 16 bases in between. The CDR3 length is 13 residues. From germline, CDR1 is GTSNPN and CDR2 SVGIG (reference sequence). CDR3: CAWARVPEDIQYF. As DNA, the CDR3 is TGTGCCTGGGCCAGGGTGCCCGAGGACATTCAGTACTTC.

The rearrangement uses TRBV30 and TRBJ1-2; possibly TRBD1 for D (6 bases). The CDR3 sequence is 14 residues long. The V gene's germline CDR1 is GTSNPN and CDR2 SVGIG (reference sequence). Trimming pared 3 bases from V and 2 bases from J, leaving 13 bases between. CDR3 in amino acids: CAWSVKDSNYGYTF. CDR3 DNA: TGTGCCTGGAGCGTTAAGGACAGCAACTATGGCTACACCTTC. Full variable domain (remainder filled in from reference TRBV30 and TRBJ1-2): SQTIHQWPATLVQPVGSPLSLECTVEGTSNPNLYWYRQAAGRGLQLLFYSVGIGQISSEVPQNLSASRPQDRQFILSSKKLLLSDSGFYLCAWSVKDSNYGYTFGSGTRLTVV.

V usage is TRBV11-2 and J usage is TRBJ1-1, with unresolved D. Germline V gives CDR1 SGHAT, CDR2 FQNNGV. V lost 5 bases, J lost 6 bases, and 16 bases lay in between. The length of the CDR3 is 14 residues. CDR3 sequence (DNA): TGTGCCAGCAGCGTCGGTGCCGAGAGTGCTGAAGCTTTCTTT. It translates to CASSVGAESAEAFF.

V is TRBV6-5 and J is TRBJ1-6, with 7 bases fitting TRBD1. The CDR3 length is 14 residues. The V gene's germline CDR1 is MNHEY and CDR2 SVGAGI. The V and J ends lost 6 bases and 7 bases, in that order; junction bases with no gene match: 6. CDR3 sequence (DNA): TGTGCCAGCAGGACTACCAGGGGGAATTCACCCCTCCACTTT. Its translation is CASRTTRGNSPLHF.

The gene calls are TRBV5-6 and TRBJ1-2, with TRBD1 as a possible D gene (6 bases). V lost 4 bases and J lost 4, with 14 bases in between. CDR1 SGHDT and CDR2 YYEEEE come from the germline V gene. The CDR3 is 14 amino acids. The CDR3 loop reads CASSRETGVYGYTF. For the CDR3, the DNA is TGTGCCAGCAGCCGAGAGACAGGAGTCTATGGCTACACCTTC.

CDR3 sequence reads: CASSYSIGGTRRYF. The CDR3, as DNA: TGTGCCAGCAGCTATAGCATAGGTGGCACACGAAGGTACTTC. V and J are TRBV7-8 and TRBJ2-4; D ambiguous. V was shortened by 4 bases and J by 15 bases, with 22 bases between the two germline ends. The CDR3 has 14 amino acids. The V gene's germline CDR1 is SGHVS and CDR2 FQNEAQ.

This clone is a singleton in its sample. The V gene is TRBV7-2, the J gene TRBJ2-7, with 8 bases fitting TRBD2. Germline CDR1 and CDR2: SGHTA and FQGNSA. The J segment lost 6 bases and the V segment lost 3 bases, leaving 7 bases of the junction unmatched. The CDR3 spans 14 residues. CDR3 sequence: CASSFNGAGGEQYF. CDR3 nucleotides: TGTGCCAGCAGCTTTAACGGCGCGGGGGGCGAGCAGTACTTC.

The CDR3 bases are TGTGCCACCAGCCTCCGGGCGGGAGGTGTCACAGATACGCAGTATTTT. Translating gives CATSLRAGGVTDTQYF. This chain links TRBV15 with TRBJ2-3; the match to TRBD2 covers 8 bases. Germline CDR1 is LNHNV and CDR2 is YYDKDF (reference sequence). The J segment lost 2 bases and the V segment lost 5 bases, leaving 9 bases of the junction unmatched. The CDR3 totals 16 residues.

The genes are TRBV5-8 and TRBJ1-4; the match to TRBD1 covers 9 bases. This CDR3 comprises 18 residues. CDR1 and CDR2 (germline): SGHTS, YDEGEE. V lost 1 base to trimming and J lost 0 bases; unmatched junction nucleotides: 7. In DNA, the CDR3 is TGTGCCAGCAGCTTGACGGGACAGGGTTCGTCAACTAATGAAAAACTGTTTTTT. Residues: CASSLTGQGSSTNEKLFF.

The CDR3 region is CASSERTGLYRAFF. CDR3 nucleotide sequence: TGTGCCAGCAGTGAGCGGACAGGGCTCTACCGGGCTTTCTTT. This chain links TRBV25-1 with TRBJ1-1, with 8 positions matching TRBD1. CDR3 length: 14 residues. The trim removed 3 bases at V and 11 bases at J, leaving 11 bases unmatched. Germline V gives CDR1 MGHDK, CDR2 SYGVNS.

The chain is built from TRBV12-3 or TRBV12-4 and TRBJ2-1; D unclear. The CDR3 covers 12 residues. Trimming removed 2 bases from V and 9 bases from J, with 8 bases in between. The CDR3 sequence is CASSLLDAEQFF. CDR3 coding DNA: TGTGCCAGCAGTTTACTAGACGCTGAGCAGTTCTTC.

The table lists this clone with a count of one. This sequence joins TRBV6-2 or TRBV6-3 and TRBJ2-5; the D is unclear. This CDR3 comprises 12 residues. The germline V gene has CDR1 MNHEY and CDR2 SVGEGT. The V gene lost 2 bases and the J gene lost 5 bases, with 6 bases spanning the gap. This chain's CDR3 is CASSYVEETQYF. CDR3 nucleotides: TGTGCCAGCAGTTACGTCGAGGAGACCCAGTACTTC.

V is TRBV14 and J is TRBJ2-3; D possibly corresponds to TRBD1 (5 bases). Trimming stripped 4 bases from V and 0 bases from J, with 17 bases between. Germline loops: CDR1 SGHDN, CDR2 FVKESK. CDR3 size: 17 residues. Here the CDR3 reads CASSPLQGGSSTDTQYF. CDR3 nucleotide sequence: TGTGCCAGCAGCCCTCTGCAGGGCGGCTCTAGCACAGATACGCAGTATTTT. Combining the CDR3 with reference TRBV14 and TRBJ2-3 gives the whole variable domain EAGVTQFPSHSVIEKGQTVTLRCDPISGHDNLYWYRRVMGKEIKFLLHFVKESKQDESGMPNNRFLAERTGGTYSTLKVQPAELEDSGVYFCASSPLQGGSSTDTQYFGPGTRLTVL.

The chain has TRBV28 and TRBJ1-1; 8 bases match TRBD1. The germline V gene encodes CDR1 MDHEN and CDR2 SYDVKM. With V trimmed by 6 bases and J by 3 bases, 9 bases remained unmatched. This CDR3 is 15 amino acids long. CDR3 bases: TGTGCCAGCAGCTCAGGGGGCGCGGCGGACACTGAAGCTTTCTTT. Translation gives CASSSGGAADTEAFF. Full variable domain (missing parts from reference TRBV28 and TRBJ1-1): DVKVTQSSRYLVKRTGEKVFLECVQDMDHENMFWYRQDPGLGLRLIYFSYDVKMKEKGDIPEGYSVSREKKERFSLILESASTNQTSMYLCASSSGGAADTEAFFGQGTRLTVV.

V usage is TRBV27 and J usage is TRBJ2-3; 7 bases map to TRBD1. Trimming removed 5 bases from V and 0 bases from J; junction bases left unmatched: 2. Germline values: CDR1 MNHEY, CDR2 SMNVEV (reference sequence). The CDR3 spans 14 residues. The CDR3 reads CASSRDRSTDTQYF. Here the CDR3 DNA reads TGTGCCAGCAGTCGGGACAGAAGCACAGATACGCAGTATTTT.

CDR3 sequence reads: CASSHRGLAGTDTQYF. For the CDR3, the DNA is TGTGCCAGTAGCCATCGGGGACTAGCGGGCACAGATACGCAGTATTTT. This chain connects TRBV19 to TRBJ2-3; the match to TRBD2 covers 11 bases. The junction had 6 bases not matched to a gene; V was cut back by 6 bases and J by 1 base. The CDR3 runs 16 residues. CDR1 and CDR2 from the germline V gene are LNHDA and SQIVND (reference sequence). Filled out from reference TRBV19 and TRBJ2-3, the complete variable domain reads DGGITQSPKYLFRKEGQNVTLSCEQNLNHDAMYWYRQDPGQGLRLIYYSQIVNDFQKGDIAEGYSVSREKKESFPLTVTSAQKNPTAFYLCASSHRGLAGTDTQYFGPGTRLTVL.

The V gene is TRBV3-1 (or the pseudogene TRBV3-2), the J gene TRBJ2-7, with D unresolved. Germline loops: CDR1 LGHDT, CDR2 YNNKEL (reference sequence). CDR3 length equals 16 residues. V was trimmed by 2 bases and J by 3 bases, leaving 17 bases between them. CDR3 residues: CASSQSFGQVDYEQYF. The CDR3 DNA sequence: TGTGCCAGCAGCCAATCTTTCGGTCAGGTAGACTACGAGCAGTACTTC.